This T cell receptor (beta chain) was sequenced for a study of T cell responses to AZD1222 COVID-19 vaccine. The wider study: The analysis combined second doses at about 4 or about 12 weeks. Overall study results and limits: Close to half of all spike-specific TCRs reportedly target regions of the variants that are unmutated.

V was pared by 0 bases and J by 5 bases, with 0 bases between. The V gene's germline CDR1 is SGHRS and CDR2 YFSETQ. This CDR3 contains 12 residues. Measured with immunoSEQ multiplex PCR; TCRdb has only the in-frame clones, and not every one. Altogether under 200,000 clones are present, approximately 93% being singletons, with the ten largest covering approximately 4%. As concerns this clone: Antigen specificity is unknown.

The input for sequencing was peripheral blood, taken on day 0 of AZD1222 vaccination. This sequence was found in an adult in good health. V gene TRBV5-1 combines with J gene TRBJ1-6; D unclear. In nucleotides, the CDR3 is TGCGCCAGCAGCTTGGATAATTCACCCCTCCACTTT. Its protein product is CASSLDNSPLHF.